This record covers a single T cell receptor (beta chain). This clonotype turned up a few times. Its antigen has not been determined. No quality values exist for individual bases; no much larger clone is one base distant. The time point label, as the study defines it: healthy volunteer bleed at 6 weeks. Total RNA was isolated from unfractionated whole blood collected in Tempus Blood RNA tubes. Five or six healthy volunteers were used as TCR sequencing controls and were bled at day 0, 2 weeks and 6 weeks. The entry originates in a study of human T cells and chemical hapten exposure (dated by TCRdb to about 2021). Regarding the research as a whole: Libraries were combined into a pool for sequencing, and differences in TCR yield between samples came mainly from small differences in library volumes within the pool. For every blood RNA sample, sequencing covered both the TCR alpha and TCR beta chains. The study tracked peripheral blood TCR repertoire changes in vivo during primary and secondary sensitization to the hapten diphenylcyclopropenone (DPC) in alopecia patients. The paper's findings and limits, for the study overall: After repeated subsampling, the strength of the expansion versus patch-test correlation and the threshold at which it became significant changed. DPC sensitization did not change how many TCRs were above 1 in 1000 frequency, and no evidence was found of alterations in global repertoire structure.

The library was obtained by RACE. Sequencing used a NextSeq 500. Library preparation attached unique molecular identifiers to individual cDNA molecules for quantitative, reproducible TCR counting. Regarding the original processing steps: The median number of TCRs per sample was approximately 96,000, ranging from roughly 23,224 to 690,600. V, J and CDR3 annotation of the TCR reads was performed with the Decombinator software suite. For the PS versus PT1 abundance plots, all samples were subsampled to the same number of TCRs (28,000). Expanded TCRs were defined as absent before sensitization and observed at least eight times at the 2-week time point. In TCRdb, the public reads were trimmed at Q25 with fastp and aligned with MiXCR, with productive beta chains retained. Every CDR3 protein is listed once, alongside the most common genes and DNA of its rows. In this record, the V and J calls reflect TCRdb's handling and not the investigators' own analysis. The sample profile shows 75,000 to 80,000 distinct CDR3 sequences; approximately 8.1% of them were found once. About 1.8% of the sample rests with the top ten.

The sample taken for sequencing was whole blood. The clonotype comes from a female donor in good health. Some clones in this sample may be carry-over from other donors' samples.

The CDR3 region reads CSAREGLAGTDTQYF. The sequenced DNA is TGCAGTGCTAGAGAGGGACTAGCGGGAACAGATACGCAGTATTTT. The chain is made from TRBV20-1 and TRBJ2-3; 13 bases in the junction line up with TRBD2. V and J are trimmed by 0 bases and 3 bases, and the gene matches miss 0 bases of the junction. From a lookup of the germline V gene (reference sequence), CDR1 and CDR2 are DFQATT and SNEGSKA. Taken from cysteine to phenylalanine, the CDR3 has 15 residues. Only the CDR3 DNA is retained, 45 bases long and in frame from the first base.